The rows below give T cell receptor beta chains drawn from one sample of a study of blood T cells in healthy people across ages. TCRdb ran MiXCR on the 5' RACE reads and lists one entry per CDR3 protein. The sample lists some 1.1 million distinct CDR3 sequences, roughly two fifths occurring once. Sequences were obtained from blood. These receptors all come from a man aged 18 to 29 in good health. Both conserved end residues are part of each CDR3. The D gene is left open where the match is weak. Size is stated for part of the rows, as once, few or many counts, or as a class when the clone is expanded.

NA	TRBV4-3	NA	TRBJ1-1	TGCGCCAGCAGCCAGGCTGGGGGCAGGGCGGAGACTGAAGCTTTCTTT	CASSQAGGRAETEAFF
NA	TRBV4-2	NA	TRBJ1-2	TGTGCCAGCAGCCAAGGGGTTTTAGGCTATGGCTACACCTTC	CASSQGVLGYGYTF
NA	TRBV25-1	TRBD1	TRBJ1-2	TGTGCCAGCAGTGAAAGAGAGGGGGCACCTCATCGCTATGGCTACACCTTC	CASSEREGAPHRYGYTF
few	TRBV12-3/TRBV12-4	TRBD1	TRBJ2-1	TGTGCCAGCAGCCGAACGGGACAGGGGATACCTGAGCAGTTCTTC	CASSRTGQGIPEQFF
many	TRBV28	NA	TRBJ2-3	TGTGCCAGCAGTTTCGCAACAGGATCTAGCACAGATACGCAGTATTTT	CASSFATGSSTDTQYF
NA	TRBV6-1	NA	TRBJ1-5	TGTGCCAGCAGCCCCCCAACGGACGGGGGATATAGCAATCAGCCCCAGCATTTT	CASSPPTDGGYSNQPQHF
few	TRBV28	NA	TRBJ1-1	TGTGCCAGCCCCAAAGGATCGGGGCCTGAAGCTTTCTTT	CASPKGSGPEAFF
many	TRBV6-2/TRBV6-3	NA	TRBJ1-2	TGTGCCAGCAGTTACTCGACGGAGTCTAACTATGGCTACACCTTC	CASSYSTESNYGYTF
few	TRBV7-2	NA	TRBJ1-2	TGTGCCAGCAGCCCTAGCGGGGACTTTAACTATGGCTACACCTTC	CASSPSGDFNYGYTF
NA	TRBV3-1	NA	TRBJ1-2	TGTGCCAGCAGCCCTAGGACCCGGCTGGATGGCTACACCTTC	CASSPRTRLDGYTF
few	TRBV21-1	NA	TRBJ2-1	TGTGCCAGCACCAAAATTTCCCGCCTTTGGAACAATGAGCAGTTCTTC	CASTKISRLWNNEQFF
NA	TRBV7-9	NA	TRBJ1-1	TGTGCCAGCAGACCGGTTTACACTGAAGCTTTCTTT	CASRPVYTEAFF
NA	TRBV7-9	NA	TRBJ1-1	TGTGCCAGCAGCTGGGAGGGGGTCGAGAGAAACACTGAAGCTTTCTTT	CASSWEGVERNTEAFF
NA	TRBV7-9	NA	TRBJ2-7	TGTGCCAGCAGCTTATCGACAGACTACAATGAGCAGTACTTC	CASSLSTDYNEQYF
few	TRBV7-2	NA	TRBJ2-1	TGTGCCAGCAGCTTAACACAGGGAGTCAGTGAGCAGTTCTTC	CASSLTQGVSEQFF
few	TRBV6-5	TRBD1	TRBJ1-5	TGTGCCAGCAGTTACTCGTACAGGGGGAGCAATCAGCCCCAGCATTTT	CASSYSYRGSNQPQHF
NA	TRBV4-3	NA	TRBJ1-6	TGCGCCAGCAGCCAAGGGCGGGACACCTATAATTCACCCCTCCACTTT	CASSQGRDTYNSPLHF
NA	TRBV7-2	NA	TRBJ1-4	TGTGTCAGCAGCTTAGGGGGGGCACGAGAAAAACTGTTTTTT	CVSSLGGAREKLFF
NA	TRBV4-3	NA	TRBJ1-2	TGCGCCAGCAGCCAAGACCCCCTGGGGAACTATGGCTACACCTTC	CASSQDPLGNYGYTF
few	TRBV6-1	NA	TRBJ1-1	TGTGCCGCCGGGCGGGACGGCGCTGAAGCTTTCTTT	CAAGRDGAEAFF
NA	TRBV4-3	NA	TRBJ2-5	TGCGCCAGCAGCCAAGTGAGAGGGGAAGGGGAGACCCAGTACTTC	CASSQVRGEGETQYF
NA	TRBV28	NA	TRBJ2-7	TGTGCCAGCAGTCTCAACAGGGTAGCCGAGCAGTACTTC	CASSLNRVAEQYF